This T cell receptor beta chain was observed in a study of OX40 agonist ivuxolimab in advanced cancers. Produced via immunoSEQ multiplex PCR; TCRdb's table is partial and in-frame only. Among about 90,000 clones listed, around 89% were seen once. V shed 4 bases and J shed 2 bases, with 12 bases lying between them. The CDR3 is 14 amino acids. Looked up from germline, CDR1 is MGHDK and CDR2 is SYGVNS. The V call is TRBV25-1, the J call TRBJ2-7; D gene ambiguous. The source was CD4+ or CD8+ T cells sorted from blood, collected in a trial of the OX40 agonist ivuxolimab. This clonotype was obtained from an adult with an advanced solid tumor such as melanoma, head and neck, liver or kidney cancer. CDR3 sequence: CASSGADRAYEQYF. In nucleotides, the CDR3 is TGTGCCAGCAGTGGCGCGGACCGGGCCTACGAGCAGTACTTC.